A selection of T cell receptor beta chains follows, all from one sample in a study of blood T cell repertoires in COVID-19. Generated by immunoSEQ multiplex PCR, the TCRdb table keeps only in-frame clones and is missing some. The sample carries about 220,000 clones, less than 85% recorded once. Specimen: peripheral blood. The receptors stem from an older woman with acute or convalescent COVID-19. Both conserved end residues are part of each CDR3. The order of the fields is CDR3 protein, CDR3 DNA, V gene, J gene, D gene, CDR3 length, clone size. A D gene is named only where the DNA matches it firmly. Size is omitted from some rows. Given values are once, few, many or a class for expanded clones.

CDR3 protein: CASSLRTANTGELFF
CDR3 DNA: TGTGCCAGCAGCTTGAGGACAGCTAACACCGGGGAGCTGTTTTTT
V gene: TRBV7-8
J gene: TRBJ2-2
D gene: .
CDR3 length: 15
clone size: few

CDR3 protein: CASSYSQRQGGNTF
CDR3 DNA: TGTGCCAGCAGTTACTCACAACGACAGGGGGGAAACACCTTC
V gene: TRBV6-5
J gene: TRBJ1-2
D gene: TRBD1
CDR3 length: 14
clone size: .

CDR3 protein: CASSPTPDGGAWDEQFF
CDR3 DNA: TGTGCCAGCAGCCCTACCCCTGACGGGGGGGCTTGGGATGAGCAGTTCTTC
V gene: TRBV27
J gene: TRBJ2-1
D gene: TRBD2
CDR3 length: 17
clone size: .

CDR3 protein: CASSEDRGTDTQYF
CDR3 DNA: TGTGCCAGTAGCGAGGACAGGGGGACAGATACGCAGTATTTT
V gene: TRBV19
J gene: TRBJ2-3
D gene: TRBD1
CDR3 length: 14
clone size: .

CDR3 protein: CASSALSSNTGELFF
CDR3 DNA: TGTGCCAGCAGTGCACTTTCCTCGAACACCGGGGAGCTGTTTTTT
V gene: TRBV25-1
J gene: TRBJ2-2
D gene: .
CDR3 length: 15
clone size: .

CDR3 protein: CATSERGGAQETQYF
CDR3 DNA: TGTGCCACCAGTGAGCGAGGGGGGGCCCAAGAGACCCAGTACTTC
V gene: TRBV24-1
J gene: TRBJ2-5
D gene: .
CDR3 length: 15
clone size: .

CDR3 protein: CASTKRGETQYF
CDR3 DNA: TGTGCCAGCACCAAACGGGGAGAGACCCAGTACTTC
V gene: TRBV7-2
J gene: TRBJ2-5
D gene: .
CDR3 length: 12
clone size: .

CDR3 protein: CASSPQGFAGGNYEQYF
CDR3 DNA: TGTGCCAGCAGCCCACAGGGGTTCGCGGGGGGCAACTACGAGCAGTACTTC
V gene: TRBV11-2
J gene: TRBJ2-7
D gene: .
CDR3 length: 17
clone size: .

CDR3 protein: CASRKTSTSGTQYF
CDR3 DNA: TGTGCCAGCAGAAAAACCTCGACTAGTGGTACGCAGTATTTT
V gene: TRBV2
J gene: TRBJ2-3
D gene: .
CDR3 length: 14
clone size: .

CDR3 protein: CATSDLTSGGASGELFF
CDR3 DNA: TGTGCCACCAGTGATCTAACTAGCGGGGGGGCGTCCGGGGAGCTGTTTTTT
V gene: TRBV24-1
J gene: TRBJ2-2
D gene: TRBD2
CDR3 length: 17
clone size: once

CDR3 protein: CASSPGGFATNEKLFF
CDR3 DNA: TGTGCCAGCAGCCCGGGGGGCTTCGCAACTAATGAAAAACTGTTTTTT
V gene: TRBV11-2
J gene: TRBJ1-4
D gene: .
CDR3 length: 16
clone size: .

CDR3 protein: CASSSRSGPGNQPQHF
CDR3 DNA: TGTGCCAGCAGCTCACGTAGTGGCCCGGGGAATCAGCCCCAGCATTTT
V gene: TRBV7-2
J gene: TRBJ1-5
D gene: .
CDR3 length: 16
clone size: .

CDR3 protein: CASSIPGLAKNIQYF
CDR3 DNA: TGTGCCAGTAGTATCCCCGGTCTAGCCAAAAACATTCAGTACTTC
V gene: TRBV19
J gene: TRBJ2-4
D gene: .
CDR3 length: 15
clone size: .

CDR3 protein: CASSPGANVLTF
CDR3 DNA: TGTGCCAGCAGCCCAGGGGCCAACGTCCTGACTTTC
V gene: TRBV6-5
J gene: TRBJ2-6
D gene: .
CDR3 length: 12
clone size: .

CDR3 protein: CASSRTRGGELFF
CDR3 DNA: TGTGCCAGCTCACGGACTCGGGGCGGGGAGCTGTTTTTT
V gene: TRBV18
J gene: TRBJ2-2
D gene: .
CDR3 length: 13
clone size: .

CDR3 protein: CASSLLQGQETQYF
CDR3 DNA: TGTGCCAGCAGCTTATTGCAGGGGCAAGAGACCCAGTACTTC
V gene: TRBV7-2
J gene: TRBJ2-5
D gene: .
CDR3 length: 14
clone size: .

CDR3 protein: CASSAGPGQDNYGYTF
CDR3 DNA: TGCGCCAGCAGCGCGGGACCCGGACAGGATAACTATGGCTACACCTTC
V gene: TRBV4-1
J gene: TRBJ1-2
D gene: TRBD1
CDR3 length: 16
clone size: .

CDR3 protein: CATSDLTSGGARTQYF
CDR3 DNA: TGTGCCACCAGTGATTTGACTAGCGGGGGGGCTCGTACGCAGTATTTT
V gene: TRBV24-1
J gene: TRBJ2-3
D gene: TRBD2
CDR3 length: 16
clone size: .

CDR3 protein: CASSRRKGTDTQYF
CDR3 DNA: TGTGCCAGCAGCCGACGCAAGGGGACAGATACGCAGTATTTT
V gene: TRBV6-5
J gene: TRBJ2-3
D gene: .
CDR3 length: 14
clone size: .

CDR3 protein: CASSYLLAGGYSTDTQYF
CDR3 DNA: TGTGCCAGCAGCTACTTACTAGCGGGGGGGTATAGCACAGATACGCAGTATTTT
V gene: TRBV7-2
J gene: TRBJ2-3
D gene: TRBD2
CDR3 length: 18
clone size: few

CDR3 protein: CASSQGAGEKLFF
CDR3 DNA: TGTGCCAGCTCACAGGGGGCTGGTGAAAAACTGTTTTTT
V gene: TRBV18
J gene: TRBJ1-4
D gene: TRBD1
CDR3 length: 13
clone size: .

CDR3 protein: CASSLDLRGTQYF
CDR3 DNA: TGTGCCAGCAGCTTAGATCTTAGAGGGACCCAGTACTTC
V gene: TRBV11-3
J gene: TRBJ2-5
D gene: .
CDR3 length: 13
clone size: .

CDR3 protein: CASKVGTSGDTQYF
CDR3 DNA: TGTGCCAGCAAAGTGGGGACTAGCGGGGACACGCAGTATTTT
V gene: TRBV27
J gene: TRBJ2-3
D gene: TRBD2
CDR3 length: 14
clone size: .

CDR3 protein: CAWSRTGGNQPQHF
CDR3 DNA: TGTGCCTGGAGCCGGACAGGAGGCAATCAGCCCCAGCATTTT
V gene: TRBV30
J gene: TRBJ1-5
D gene: TRBD1
CDR3 length: 14
clone size: .

CDR3 protein: CASSYSILGGLNEQYF
CDR3 DNA: TGTGCCAGCAGTTACTCAATCCTGGGGGGGCTAAACGAGCAGTACTTC
V gene: TRBV6-5
J gene: TRBJ2-7
D gene: .
CDR3 length: 16
clone size: .

CDR3 protein: CASSRDTSNTEAFF
CDR3 DNA: TGCGCCAGCAGCCGGGACACCTCGAACACTGAAGCTTTCTTT
V gene: TRBV5-1
J gene: TRBJ1-1
D gene: .
CDR3 length: 14
clone size: .

CDR3 protein: CASSQAHSYTF
CDR3 DNA: TGTGCCAGCAGCCAAGCCCACTCGTACACCTTC
V gene: TRBV3-1/TRBV3-2
J gene: TRBJ1-2
D gene: .
CDR3 length: 11
clone size: once

CDR3 protein: CASSLSIGELFF
CDR3 DNA: TGCGCCAGCAGCTTGTCAATCGGGGAGCTGTTTTTT
V gene: TRBV5-1
J gene: TRBJ2-2
D gene: .
CDR3 length: 12
clone size: .